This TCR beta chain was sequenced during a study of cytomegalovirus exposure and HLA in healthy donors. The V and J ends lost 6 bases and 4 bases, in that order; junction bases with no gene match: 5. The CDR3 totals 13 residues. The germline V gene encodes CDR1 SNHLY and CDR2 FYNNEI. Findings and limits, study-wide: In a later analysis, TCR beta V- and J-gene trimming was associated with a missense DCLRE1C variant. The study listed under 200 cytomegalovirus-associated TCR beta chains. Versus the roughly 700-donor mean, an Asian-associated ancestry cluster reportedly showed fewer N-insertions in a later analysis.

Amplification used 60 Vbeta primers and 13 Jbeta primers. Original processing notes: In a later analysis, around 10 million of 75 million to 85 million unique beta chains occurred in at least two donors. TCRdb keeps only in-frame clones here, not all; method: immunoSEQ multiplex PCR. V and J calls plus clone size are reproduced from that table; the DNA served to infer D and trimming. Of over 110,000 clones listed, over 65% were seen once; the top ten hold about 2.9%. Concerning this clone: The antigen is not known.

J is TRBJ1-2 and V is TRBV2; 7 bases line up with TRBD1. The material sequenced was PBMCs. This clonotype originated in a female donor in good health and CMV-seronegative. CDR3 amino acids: CASSRDRAYGYTF. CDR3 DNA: TGTGCCAGCAGCCGGGACAGAGCCTATGGCTACACCTTC.